A single sample gave rise to the 2 T cell receptor beta chains below, sequenced in a study of regulatory T cells in long-lasting Graves disease. Construction of TCR beta libraries relied on iRepertoire HTBI primers and on Arm-PCR targeting CDR3 regions. TCRdb re-analysed the multiplex PCR reads in MiXCR, keeping a single row per CDR3 protein. This sample has hundreds of thousands of distinct CDR3 sequences, with more than 20% found just once. Time point meaning: persistent/refractory GD, antithyroid drugs over 5 years with positive TRAb. The TCR library was made from RNA extracted from PBMCs. This sample comprised peripheral blood mononuclear cells (PBMCs), obtained when the disease was refractory, from a patient treated with antithyroid drugs. The receptors originated from a female donor with Graves disease.

This clonotype was observed at least ten times. The rearrangement links TRBV28 to TRBJ2-5, with D maybe TRBD1 (6 bases). CDR1 MDHEN and CDR2 SYDVKM come from the germline V gene. This CDR3 region has 13 residues. V lost 6 bases to trimming and J lost 5 bases, with 13 bases between them. CDR3 nucleotide sequence: TGTGCCAGCAGAGGTTGGGGGCTGGAGACCCAGTACTTC. It translates to CASRGWGLETQYF.

This clonotype was detected once. A much larger clone differs from this one at a single base, so this may be a read error. The gene calls are TRBV6-1 and TRBJ2-2; no firm D call. The V and J ends lost 6 bases and 4 bases respectively, with 18 bases between them. Germline CDR1 is MNHNS and CDR2 is SASEGT. The CDR3 is 16 residues long. CDR3: CASSRVHKISTGELFF. Written as DNA, the CDR3 is TGTGCCAGCAGCCGGGTCCACAAGATCAGCACCGGGGAGCTGTTTTTT.